This T cell receptor (beta chain) was recorded in a study of T cell repertoires in cytomegalovirus infection. V shed 5 bases, J shed 3 bases, and the junction held 7 bases outside the gene matches. The CDR3 totals 15 residues. Germline values: CDR1 SNHLY, CDR2 FYNNEI. Via MiXCR, TCRdb re-called the reads, giving one row per CDR3 protein. The sample yields 120,000 to 150,000 distinct CDR3 sequences, under 8.5% seen once. To note about this clonotype: The antigen is unknown.

Study conclusions and caveats: Ex vivo responses were dominated by HLA-C-restricted CMV-specific TCR beta clonotypes.

The V and J genes are TRBV2 and TRBJ1-5; 7 bases are shared with TRBD1. Sequences were obtained from PBMCs. This TCR derives from a human donor in good health (CMV status not recorded). Some clones in this sample may be carry-over from other donors' samples. The CDR3: CASSRPGTDNQPQHF. Here the CDR3 DNA reads TGTGCCAGCAGTAGACCCGGGACAGACAATCAGCCCCAGCATTTT.